The subject of this entry is one TCR beta chain. This sample is part of a study of control samples from healthy donors and cancer patients. Assay: immunoSEQ multiplex PCR; the TCRdb copy retains only in-frame clones and omits some. The sample holds about 120,000 clones, about 92% seen once. Source material: PBMCs. This receptor was taken from a man aged 80 or over with head and neck cancer.

CDR3 nucleotides: TGTGCCAGCAGCGCCCAGGCCGGGGACTATGGCTACACCTTC. Residues: CASSAQAGDYGYTF. This chain connects TRBV9 to TRBJ1-2; D is unclear. The CDR3 contains 14 residues. Germline V gene data show CDR1 as SGDLS and CDR2 as YYNGEE. V lost 3 bases to trimming and J lost 3 bases, with 12 bases between them.